This entry features one T cell receptor beta chain sequence. Taking its sample share into account, this clonotype is medium-sized (0.01 to 0.1%). The antigen it recognizes is unknown. Base qualities were left out, and no much larger clone turns up one base away. The source of the sample is a study of low-dose radiotherapy and immunotherapy resistance in tumors (dated by TCRdb to about 2022). For the wider study: In Cohort 1, 0.5 Gy per fraction was delivered every 2 weeks, and a total PTV dose of 6.5 Gy was prescribed. Patients in Cohort 2 were given 1 Gy per fraction every two weeks, for a total of 13 Gy across 26 weeks. Patients were given nivolumab as a 240 mg flat dose every two weeks and ipilimumab at 1 mg/kg every six weeks, with both drugs delivered intravenously. Cyclophosphamide 200 mg/m2 was given intravenously every two weeks, one day before each radiation and immunotherapy administration. Starting on cycle 1 day 1, patients took 300 mg of aspirin by mouth once a day for four cycles. Trial participants were not randomized into treatment groups. The translational analysis covered eight patients: three from the first dose cohort and the first five from the second dose cohort.

This sample's time point label indicates: before trial treatment. The donors came from RACIN, which was a single-arm phase I dose-escalation trial that paired nivolumab and ipilimumab with aspirin, low-dose cyclophosphamide and low-dose radiotherapy. Patients were eligible if they had advanced solid tumors that were TIL-negative. Sequencing used an Illumina HiSeq 2500. First-strand cDNA was synthesized using Superscript III and a set of TRAV- and TRBV-specific primers, so that both TCRalpha and TCRbeta chains were covered. TCRs were amplified with Phusion for around 18 PCR cycles using a constant-region primer together with the adapter attached to the V primers. Amplification of the isolated mRNA was done with the MessageAmp II aRNA Amplification Kit, which involved a roughly 15-hour in vitro transcription at 37 degrees C. The Dynabeads mRNA DIRECT Purification Kit was used to isolate mRNA for TCR sequencing. Indexed Illumina adapters were added in a second approximately 25-cycle Phusion PCR, and the resulting products were purified with AMPure XP beads. The paper's data handling went like this. Custom Perl scripts were used to pool TCR sequences that encoded the same protein, to remove out-of-frame sequences, and to calculate the abundance of each clonotype. Any TCR sequence supported by only a single read was excluded from analysis. Repertoire metrics included Shannon entropy, Gini index, clonality, richness, and frequency of TCRs shared between repertoires. TCRdb reprocessing: public reads trimmed at Q25 with fastp, clones called with MiXCR, in-frame beta chains kept. For every CDR3 protein sequence, its rows merge into one entry that carries the most common genes and DNA. These V and J calls are TCRdb output, not the study's own analysis. The sample table lists tens of thousands of distinct CDR3 sequences, around 25% of them with a count of one. Of the sample, 5.5% to 6% is held by the ten largest clones.

V is cut by 3 bases and J by 4 bases, and the space between the germline ends is 12 bases. CDR1 and CDR2, looked up from the germline V gene (reference sequence), are LNHNV and YYDKDF. The CDR3 goes from the cysteine to the phenylalanine over 15 residues. CDR3 DNA is the only sequence kept; it has 45 bases, read in frame from the first base. The TCR originated in a male donor with prostate cancer. The sequencing used PBMCs, collected before treatment. This chain is built from TRBV15 and TRBJ2-2; the D gene is perhaps TRBD2, on 5 matching bases. The CDR3 protein sequence reads: CATSRENRGTGELFF. The DNA sequence is given as TGTGCCACCAGCAGGGAGAACCGGGGCACCGGGGAGCTGTTTTTT.